This TCR beta chain is from a study of blood T cell repertoires in COVID-19. Turning to the study itself: Samples of COVID-19 (acute and convalescent) were obtained from the United States, Italy and Spain. PBMCs, B-cell-depleted T cells, or T cells provided the cDNA or gDNA that made up the material.

In the authors' methods: Nucleated cell number was recorded as an estimate derived from reference gene primer amplification. Method: immunoSEQ multiplex PCR; TCRdb's copy keeps in-frame clones and lacks some. V and J calls and clone size are those listed in that table; D and trimming were worked out from the DNA. The data hold 100,000 to 150,000 clones, with nearly 70% observed a single time. Germline CDR1 MDHEN, CDR2 SYDVKM. Trimming pared 7 bases from V and 0 bases from J, leaving 22 bases between. The CDR3 length is 18 residues. What was sequenced was peripheral blood. V is TRBV28 and J is TRBJ2-4; possibly TRBD1 for D (7 bases). The origin of this receptor is a woman aged 70-85 years with acute or convalescent COVID-19. CDR3 sequence reads: CASTPGIGGGLAKNIQYF. Written as DNA, the CDR3 is TGTGCCAGCACCCCCGGGATAGGAGGGGGCTTAGCCAAAAACATTCAGTACTTC.